Given below is one T cell receptor beta chain in context. Its specificity is not known. Under 3 months was the duration of disease in ophthalmopathy patients, who also had a Clinical Activity Score of at least 3 and a NOSPECS grade of at least 4. More than 9.5 ml fresh peripheral blood yielded the PBMCs. This specimen belongs to a study of T cells in Graves' hyperthyroidism and ophthalmopathy. General study results and limits: With a median lead of 6.5 months before onset, the model predicted ophthalmopathy.

Authors of the study amplified TCR beta CDR3 regions from RNA transcripts. Carried out on the TCR CDR3, a first-round RT-PCR used the HTBI primer set. TCRdb re-called the multiplex PCR reads through MiXCR, storing one row per CDR3 protein. The profile shows over 400,000 distinct CDR3 sequences, approximately 14% of them singletons. The V end lost 1 base, the J end lost 1 base, and 7 bases lay between the germline ends. Germline CDR1 is LGHDT and CDR2 is YNNKEL (reference sequence). CDR3 length: 14 residues. The sequenced material came from blood. The sequence derives from a man aged 18-30 years with Graves' ophthalmopathy. The V gene is TRBV3-1, the J gene TRBJ2-5, with D perhaps TRBD2 (5 bases). The CDR3 nucleotides read TGTGCCAGCAGCCAAGGGAGGTCCCAAGAGACCCAGTACTTC. Amino acids: CASSQGRSQETQYF.